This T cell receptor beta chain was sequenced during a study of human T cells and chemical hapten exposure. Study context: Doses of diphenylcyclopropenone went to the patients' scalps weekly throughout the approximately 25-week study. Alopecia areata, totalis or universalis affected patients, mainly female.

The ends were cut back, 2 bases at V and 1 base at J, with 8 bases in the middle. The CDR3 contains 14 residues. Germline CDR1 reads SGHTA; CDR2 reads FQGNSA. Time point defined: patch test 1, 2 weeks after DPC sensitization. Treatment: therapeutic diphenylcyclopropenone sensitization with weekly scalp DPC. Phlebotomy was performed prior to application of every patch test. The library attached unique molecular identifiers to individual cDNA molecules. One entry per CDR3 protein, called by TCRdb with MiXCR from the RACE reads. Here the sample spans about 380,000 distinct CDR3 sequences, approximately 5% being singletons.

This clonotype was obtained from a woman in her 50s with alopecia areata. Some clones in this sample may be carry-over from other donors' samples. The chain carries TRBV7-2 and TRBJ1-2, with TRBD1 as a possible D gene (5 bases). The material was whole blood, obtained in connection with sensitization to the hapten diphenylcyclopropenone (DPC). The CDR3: CASSLQGINYGYTF. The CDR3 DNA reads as TGTGCCAGCAGCTTACAGGGAATTAACTATGGCTACACCTTC. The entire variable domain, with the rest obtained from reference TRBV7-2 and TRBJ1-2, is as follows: GAGVSQSPSNKVTEKGKDVELRCDPISGHTALYWYRQSLGQGLEFLIYFQGNSAPDKSGLPSDRFSAERTGGSVSTLTIQRTQQEDSAVYLCASSLQGINYGYTFGSGTRLTVV.